What follows describes a single TCR beta chain. This sample was taken from a study of siplizumab effects on memory and regulatory T cells. Germline loops: CDR1 LNHDA, CDR2 SQIVND (reference sequence). This CDR3 is built from 11 residues. V shed 5 bases and J shed 3 bases, with 5 bases lying between them. Sequencing used immunoSEQ multiplex PCR; TCRdb keeps in-frame clones, though not all of them. Of some 100,000 clones listed, 94% are singletons. Sequencing was done on a sample of Tregs sorted from blood. The TCR comes from a human donor in good health. This chain uses TRBV19 with TRBJ2-7; D remains ambiguous. The CDR3 DNA follows: TGTGCCAGTAGTTGGGGCTACGAGCAGTACTTC. This gives the protein CASSWGYEQYF.